The source of this T cell receptor (beta chain) is a study of blood T cells in healthy people across ages. Points from the study as a whole: Diversity was estimated from one million T cells, and these estimates were considered underestimates.

A second PCR, run for about 7 to 11 cycles, used a sample-barcoded 5' primer plus a J-beta primer mix. Each cDNA molecule received a tag from a template-switch adaptor that had 12 random nucleotides. TCRdb called the 5' RACE reads again in MiXCR, with one record for every CDR3 protein. This table holds under 2 million distinct CDR3 sequences, around 36% found once. The CDR3 length is 14 residues. Germline CDR1 is SGHRS and CDR2 is YFSETQ. Concerning this clonotype itself: Its antigen remains unknown. This sequence may be a read error, since a much larger clone differs from it by one base.

Sequencing used blood. The clonotype originates from a woman younger than 45 in good health. The chain uses TRBV5-1 and TRBJ2-3; D is unresolved. The CDR3 spells CASSPIAGTDTRYF. CDR3 nucleotide sequence: TGCGCCAGCAGCCCCATAGCAGGCACAGATACGCGGTATTTT.